The rows below give T cell receptor beta chains drawn from one sample of a study of cytomegalovirus exposure and HLA in healthy donors. Assay: immunoSEQ multiplex PCR; the TCRdb copy retains only in-frame clones and omits some. The sample shows roughly 140,000 clones, around 65% of them seen only once. The specimen was PBMCs. The receptors were sampled from a woman in her twenties or thirties in good health and CMV-seropositive. CDR3s include the opening cysteine and the closing phenylalanine or tryptophan. A D gene is named only where the DNA matches it firmly. Some rows have no size entry. The others give once, few or many, or a class for an expanded clone.

cdr3_length	d_call	j_call	clone_size	v_call	cdr3_nt	cdr3_aa
11	NA	TRBJ2-7	NA	TRBV6-4	TGTGCCAGCAGTGACGCGTACGAGCAGTACTTC	CASSDAYEQYF
15	NA	TRBJ1-1	few	TRBV29-1	TGCAGCGTTTCGGCCGGGTGGGGCATGAACACTGAAGCTTTCTTT	CSVSAGWGMNTEAFF
16	TRBD2	TRBJ2-5	NA	TRBV5-1	TGCGCCAGCAGCGAAAGAACTAGCGGGGGGTCGGAGACCCAGTACTTC	CASSERTSGGSETQYF
13	TRBD1	TRBJ1-5	NA	TRBV6-1	TGTGCCAGCACCTCAGGGGGTGGTCAGCCCCAGCATTTT	CASTSGGGQPQHF
16	NA	TRBJ2-2	NA	TRBV9	TGTGCCAGCAGCGTAGGTTCTCTCCTGAACACCGGGGAGCTGTTTTTT	CASSVGSLLNTGELFF
16	TRBD1	TRBJ2-7	NA	TRBV5-1	TGCGCCAGCAGCCTTGGGGTCAGGGGGAGCTCCTACGAGCAGTACTTC	CASSLGVRGSSYEQYF
11	NA	TRBJ2-5	NA	TRBV2	TGTGCCAGCGTAACTTTCCAGACCCAGTACTTC	CASVTFQTQYF
13	NA	TRBJ1-5	NA	TRBV2	TGTGCCAGCAGTGGGGACTGGAATCAGCCCCAGCATTTT	CASSGDWNQPQHF
16	NA	TRBJ2-3	NA	TRBV6-1	TGTGCCAGCAGTGAATCAGTTGGGACTAGCACAGATACGCAGTATTTT	CASSESVGTSTDTQYF
11	NA	TRBJ2-5	NA	TRBV7-9	TGTGCCAGCAGCTCCGGGGAGACCCAGTACTTC	CASSSGETQYF
15	NA	TRBJ2-5	few	TRBV5-1	TGCGCCAGCAGCTTAGACCTAGCTGTACAAGAGACCCAGTACTTC	CASSLDLAVQETQYF
17	TRBD2	TRBJ2-5	NA	TRBV5-6	TGTGCCAGCAGCTTGGTTTTTCGCAGGGAGGGAAAGGAGACCCAGTACTTC	CASSLVFRREGKETQYF
13	NA	TRBJ2-5	few	TRBV19	TGTGCCAGTAGTATACAGGGAAAAGAGACCCAGTACTTC	CASSIQGKETQYF
16	NA	TRBJ1-3	NA	TRBV2	TGTGCCAGCACCGGGGATCGCCGTCGGTCTGGAAACACCATATATTTT	CASTGDRRRSGNTIYF
15	TRBD2	TRBJ2-1	once	TRBV28	TGTGCCAGCAGTCCCCGGGGAGGGACCTACAATGAGCAGTTCTTC	CASSPRGGTYNEQFF
14	NA	TRBJ2-1	few	TRBV7-9	TGTGCCAGCAGTTACGCCGGGACATTGGGTGAGCAGTTCTTC	CASSYAGTLGEQFF
14	TRBD1	TRBJ1-4	NA	TRBV6-1	TGTGCCACCATACCGGGACAGAGAAATGAAAAACTGTTTTTT	CATIPGQRNEKLFF
16	TRBD1	TRBJ1-3	NA	TRBV5-1	TGCGCCAGCAGCTTAACTAGACAGGGCGCTGGAAACACCATATATTTT	CASSLTRQGAGNTIYF
12	NA	TRBJ2-3	NA	TRBV7-9	TGTGCCAGCAGCCCTCCAGTGTATACGCAGTATTTT	CASSPPVYTQYF